Listed here are 26 T cell receptor beta chains from one sample, sequenced in a study of T cell repertoires in cytomegalovirus infection. MiXCR, applied by TCRdb to the reads, yields one record per CDR3 protein. This table holds fewer than 300,000 distinct CDR3 sequences, under 30% found once. Sequencing was carried out using PBMCs. All receptors come from a human donor in good health (CMV status not recorded). Some clones in this sample may be carry-over from other donors' samples.

The J gene is TRBJ2-5, the V gene TRBV30; 10 nucleotides line up with TRBD2. Germline-derived CDR1 and CDR2 are GTSNPN and SVGIG (reference sequence). Trimming cost V 2 bases and J 2 bases; bases outside gene matches: 14. This CDR3 spans 18 amino acids. The CDR3 DNA sequence: TGTGCCTGGAGTAAGGGGCATAGGTCTAGCGGGAGACAAGAGACCCAGTACTTC. Its translation is CAWSKGHRSSGRQETQYF.

This clonotype was seen a few times. The chain links TRBV29-1 to TRBJ1-1, with 7 bases fitting TRBD1. The CDR3 totals 12 residues. The germline CDR1 and CDR2 sequences are SQVTM and ANQGSEA. Trimming took 6 bases from V and 7 from J; bases not matched to a gene: 8. DNA for the CDR3: TGCAGCGTGAGGGGGCAAGGGGGTGAAGCTTTCTTT. Translated, it gives CSVRGQGGEAFF.

This clonotype was picked up a small number of times. The chain recombines TRBV24-1 with TRBJ2-1, with D possibly matching TRBD2 (5 bases). Per the germline V gene, CDR1 is KGHDR and CDR2 is SFDVKD. V lost 4 bases, J lost 7 bases, and 10 bases lay in between. CDR3 length: 13 residues. CDR3 in DNA: TGTGCCACCAGTGACCCCACTAGAAATGAGCAGTTCTTC. It codes for CATSDPTRNEQFF.

This clonotype was recorded many times. The chain has TRBV7-2 and TRBJ1-4, with TRBD1 matching over 9 bases. V was pared by 4 bases and J by 6 bases, with 3 bases of the junction left unmatched. This CDR3 has 14 residues. The germline CDR1 and CDR2 sequences are SGHTA and FQGNSA. The CDR3 spells CASSSRQGDEKLFF. In nucleotides, the CDR3 is TGTGCCAGCAGCTCACGACAGGGGGATGAAAAACTGTTTTTT.

This clonotype was found many times. The chain employs TRBV28 and TRBJ1-5; the match to TRBD1 covers 11 bases. This CDR3 region has 16 residues. CDR1 is MDHEN, CDR2 SYDVKM, per germline. Trimming cost V 5 bases and J 6 bases; bases outside gene matches: 9. CDR3 region: CASSPRDRGWGQPQHF. In nucleotides, the CDR3 is TGTGCCAGCAGTCCCCGGGACAGGGGGTGGGGTCAGCCCCAGCATTTT.

The sample holds a few counts of this clonotype. The chain is built from TRBV28 and TRBJ1-3; D perhaps matches TRBD1 (6 bases). Trimming took 3 bases from V and 3 from J, leaving 27 bases between them. Germline V lookup: CDR1 MDHEN, CDR2 SYDVKM. The CDR3 runs to 20 residues. In DNA, the CDR3 is TGTGCCAGCAGTTTTCCGGGACACCAACTACCCATTCTCTTTGGAAACACCATATATTTT. Encoded protein: CASSFPGHQLPILFGNTIYF.

This clonotype was seen at least ten times. V is TRBV7-6 and J is TRBJ2-7, with D possibly being TRBD2 (6 bases). The germline CDR1 and CDR2 sequences are SGHVS and FNYEAQ. The CDR3 length is 17 residues. V lost 2 bases and J 0 bases, leaving 17 bases between the germline ends. Here the CDR3 DNA reads TGTGCCAGCAGCTTAAGGGCAGGAGGGGAGAGCTCCTACGAGCAGTACTTC. Residues: CASSLRAGGESSYEQYF.

This clonotype was seen at least ten times. CDR3 coding DNA: TGTGCCAGCACCAGGGGGCGGTGGGGTGAGCAGTTCTTC. Its protein product is CASTRGRWGEQFF. This rearrangement joins TRBV28 to TRBJ2-1, with TRBD1 matching over 8 bases. The germline V gene has CDR1 MDHEN and CDR2 SYDVKM. CDR3 length equals 13 residues. V was pared by 7 bases and J by 9 bases, with 8 bases of the junction left unmatched. Using reference TRBV28 and TRBJ2-1 for the parts outside the CDR3, the full variable domain is DVKVTQSSRYLVKRTGEKVFLECVQDMDHENMFWYRQDPGLGLRLIYFSYDVKMKEKGDIPEGYSVSREKKERFSLILESASTNQTSMYLCASTRGRWGEQFFGPGTRLTVL.

This clonotype was seen repeatedly, ten times or more. This chain connects TRBV6-5 to TRBJ1-1, with D hard to call. CDR1 and CDR2 (germline): MNHEY, SVGAGI. Trimming removed 7 bases from V and 4 bases from J, with 16 bases in between. The CDR3 contains 14 residues. The CDR3 DNA reads TGTGCCAGCAAATACGGGGTCGCAGGCACTGAAGCTTTCTTT. As protein: CASKYGVAGTEAFF.

This clonotype was seen repeatedly, ten times or more. The V call is TRBV7-2, the J call TRBJ2-1; D may be TRBD2 (5 bases). V lost 2 bases, J lost 7 bases, and 18 bases lay in between. The CDR3 totals 16 residues. Germline V CDR1 and CDR2: SGHTA, FQGNSA. Here the CDR3 reads CASSLSSSLPGNEQFF. The CDR3 DNA is TGTGCCAGCAGCTTATCTAGTTCACTCCCGGGAAATGAGCAGTTCTTC.

The V and J genes are TRBV9 and TRBJ2-3; 8 nucleotides align to TRBD2. Looked up from germline, CDR1 is SGDLS and CDR2 is YYNGEE. The CDR3 totals 15 residues. The trim removed 4 bases at V and 4 bases at J, leaving 8 bases unmatched. The CDR3 DNA reads as TGTGCCAGCAGCCACGGGAGGGGTGGAGCAGATACGCAGTATTTT. Its translation: CASSHGRGGADTQYF.

This clonotype appeared a few times. The chain links TRBV11-2 to TRBJ2-3; 8 nucleotides align to TRBD1. CDR1 SGHAT and CDR2 FQNNGV come from the germline V gene. The CDR3 sequence is 13 residues long. V lost 3 bases, J lost 8 bases, and 4 bases stayed unmatched. This CDR3 reads CASSFPTGGTQYF. CDR3 bases: TGTGCCAGCAGCTTCCCCACAGGGGGTACGCAGTATTTT.

This clonotype was seen a handful of times. The V gene is TRBV2, the J gene TRBJ1-3; D call uncertain. V was shortened by 7 bases and J by 4 bases, with 11 bases between the two germline ends. CDR1 and CDR2 (germline): SNHLY, FYNNEI. The CDR3 has 13 amino acids. CDR3 sequence: CASIGLRGNTIYF. DNA for the CDR3: TGTGCCAGCATCGGTTTACGAGGAAACACCATATATTTT.

There are many counts of this clonotype. The V call is TRBV12-5, the J call TRBJ2-7; TRBD2 matches at 7 bases. Germline CDR1 is LGHNT and CDR2 is FRNRAP. This CDR3 has 16 residues. V lost 0 bases to trimming and J lost 4 bases; unmatched junction nucleotides: 9. CDR3 loop: CASGLVPSREKYEQYF. In DNA, the CDR3 is TGTGCTAGTGGTTTGGTACCCTCGCGGGAGAAATACGAGCAGTACTTC.

The V gene is TRBV5-5, the J gene TRBJ2-1; D possibly corresponds to TRBD1 (5 bases). Germline assignment: CDR1 SGHKS and CDR2 YYEKEE (reference sequence). CDR3 length: 13 residues. V was shortened by 4 bases and J by 9 bases, with 14 bases between the two germline ends. This CDR3 reads CASSVTGSGEQFF. In nucleotides, the CDR3 is TGTGCCAGCAGCGTCACAGGATCGGGTGAGCAGTTCTTC.

This clonotype occurred many times. V gene TRBV7-2 combines with J gene TRBJ1-5, with D possibly matching TRBD1 (6 bases). This CDR3 region has 15 residues. Trimming shortened V by 5 bases and J by 3 bases, and 14 bases separated the two germline ends. Per the germline V gene, CDR1 is SGHTA and CDR2 is FQGNSA. The CDR3 bases are TGTGCCAGCAGCCCACAGGGATTGAACAATCAGCCCCAGCATTTT. Its protein product is CASSPQGLNNQPQHF.

The V gene is TRBV14, the J gene TRBJ2-1; D remains unclear. The CDR3 has 14 residues. Germline CDR1 and CDR2: SGHDN and FVKESK. The ends were cut back, 1 base at V and 7 bases at J, with 11 bases in the middle. Written as DNA, the CDR3 is TGTGCCAGCAGCCAAGTAGGGCGCGGTAATGAGCAGTTCTTC. Its protein is CASSQVGRGNEQFF.

This chain's CDR3 is CSAVYRGDNSPLHF. CDR3 nucleotides: TGCAGTGCTGTCTACAGGGGAGATAATTCACCCCTCCACTTT. The chain recombines TRBV20-1 with TRBJ1-6; 7 bases are shared with TRBD1. The CDR3 consists of 14 residues. V trimming: 5 bases; J trimming: 5 bases; junction bases outside the gene matches: 6. CDR1 is DFQATT and CDR2 is SNEGSKA in the germline V gene (reference sequence).

This clonotype was counted between two and nine times. This chain uses TRBV20-1 with TRBJ2-6; D is ambiguous. V lost 3 bases to trimming and J lost 2 bases, with 11 bases between them. The CDR3 is 15 residues long. Germline CDR1 and CDR2: DFQATT and SNEGSKA (reference sequence). The CDR3 reads CSASWVGAGANVLTF. The CDR3 DNA reads as TGCAGTGCTAGTTGGGTCGGTGCTGGGGCCAACGTCCTGACTTTC.

This clonotype has just a few counts. CDR3 loop: CASSLGVSASGANVLTF. CDR3 nucleotides: TGTGCCAGCAGCTTAGGAGTGAGCGCCTCTGGGGCCAACGTCCTGACTTTC. V and J are TRBV7-2 and TRBJ2-6; D remains ambiguous. The CDR3 contains 17 residues. Trimming took 1 base from V and 0 from J, leaving 10 bases between them. Looked up from germline, CDR1 is SGHTA and CDR2 is FQGNSA. The full variable domain, in which reference TRBV7-2 and TRBJ2-6 provide the parts outside the CDR3, is GAGVSQSPSNKVTEKGKDVELRCDPISGHTALYWYRQSLGQGLEFLIYFQGNSAPDKSGLPSDRFSAERTGGSVSTLTIQRTQQEDSAVYLCASSLGVSASGANVLTFGAGSRLTVL.

This clonotype has just a few counts. The genes are TRBV12-5 and TRBJ1-5; D is perhaps TRBD1 (5 bases). Germline V gives CDR1 LGHNT, CDR2 FRNRAP. V shed 2 bases and J shed 3 bases, with 11 bases lying between them. The CDR3 contains 15 residues. CDR3 sequence (DNA): TGTGCTAGTGGTTTGCGAGGGGCCCTCAATCAGCCCCAGCATTTT. It codes for CASGLRGALNQPQHF.

V is TRBV7-8 and J is TRBJ2-7, with 10 bases aligning to TRBD1. The length of the CDR3 is 15 residues. CDR1 is SGHVS and CDR2 is FQNEAQ in the germline V gene. The trim removed 5 bases at V and 5 bases at J, leaving 9 bases unmatched. CDR3 in amino acids: CASSVQGQGNNEQYF. CDR3 DNA: TGTGCCAGCAGCGTTCAGGGACAGGGGAACAACGAGCAGTACTTC.

Ten or more counts support this clonotype. This chain uses TRBV6-1 with TRBJ2-7; D is uncertain. The germline gives CDR1 MNHNS, CDR2 SASEGT. Trimming took 1 base from V and 4 from J, leaving 5 bases between them. This CDR3 has 12 residues. The CDR3 sequence is CASSEVGYEQYF. As DNA, the CDR3 is TGTGCCAGCAGTGAAGTAGGGTACGAGCAGTACTTC.

This clonotype was counted a few times. The chain joins TRBV7-9 to TRBJ2-1; 8 bases are shared with TRBD2. The CDR3 length is 15 residues. V lost 5 bases and J lost 9; bases outside the gene matches: 12. Germline CDR1 is SEHNR and CDR2 is FQNEAQ (reference sequence). DNA for the CDR3: TGTGCCAGCAGCCCGCCCGGGACTAGTAATAGTGAGCAGTTCTTC. Its translation is CASSPPGTSNSEQFF.

This clonotype appeared many times. The chain recombines TRBV6-5 with TRBJ2-5; 7 nucleotides align to TRBD1. CDR3 length: 16 residues. Germline V gives CDR1 MNHEY, CDR2 SVGAGI. V lost 7 bases and J lost 1; bases outside the gene matches: 12. This CDR3 reads CASTTPHRTGQETQYF. The CDR3 DNA follows: TGTGCCAGCACCACGCCCCACAGGACAGGCCAAGAGACCCAGTACTTC.

The J gene is TRBJ2-5, the V gene TRBV20-1, with 7 bases that match TRBD2. The V and J ends lost 5 bases and 1 base, in that order; junction bases with no gene match: 4. From germline, CDR1 is DFQATT and CDR2 SNEGSKA (reference sequence). The CDR3 sequence is 13 residues long. CDR3 DNA: TGCAGTGCTGGAGGGGAGGGCCAAGAGACCCAGTACTTC. This codes for CSAGGEGQETQYF.